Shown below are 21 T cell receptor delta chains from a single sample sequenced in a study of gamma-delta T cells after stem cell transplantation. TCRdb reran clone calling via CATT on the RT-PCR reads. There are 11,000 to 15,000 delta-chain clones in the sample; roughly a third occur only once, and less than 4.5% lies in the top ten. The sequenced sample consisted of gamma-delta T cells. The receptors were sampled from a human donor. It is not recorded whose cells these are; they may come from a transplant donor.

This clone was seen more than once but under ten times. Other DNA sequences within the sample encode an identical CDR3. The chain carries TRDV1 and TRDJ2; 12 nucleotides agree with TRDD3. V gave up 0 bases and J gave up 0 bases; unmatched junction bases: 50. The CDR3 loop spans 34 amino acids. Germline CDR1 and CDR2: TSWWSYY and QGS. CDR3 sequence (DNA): TGTGCTCTTGGGGAACTAAGTGAACCAACTGCGTACTGGGGGATACTCCCGGTTTTTCGTAATGATGCCTGTGGTAGTGCTTTGACAGCACAACTCTTCTTT. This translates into CALGELSEPTAYWGILPVFRNDACGSALTAQLFF.

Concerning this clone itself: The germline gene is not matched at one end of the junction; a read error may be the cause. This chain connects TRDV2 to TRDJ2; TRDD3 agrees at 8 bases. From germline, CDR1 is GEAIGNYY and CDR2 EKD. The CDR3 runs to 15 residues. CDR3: CACDILGGSTAHLFF. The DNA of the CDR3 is TGTGCCTGTGACATACTGGGGGGTTCGACAGCACACCTCTTCTTT.

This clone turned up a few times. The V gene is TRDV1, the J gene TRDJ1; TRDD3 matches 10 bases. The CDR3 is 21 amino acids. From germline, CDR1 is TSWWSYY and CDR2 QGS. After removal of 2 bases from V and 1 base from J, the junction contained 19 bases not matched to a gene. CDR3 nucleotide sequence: TGTGCTCTTGGGGAATTCTTTCGCCGACTGGGGGATGGGTTAGGCACCGATAAACTCATCTTT. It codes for CALGEFFRRLGDGLGTDKLIF.

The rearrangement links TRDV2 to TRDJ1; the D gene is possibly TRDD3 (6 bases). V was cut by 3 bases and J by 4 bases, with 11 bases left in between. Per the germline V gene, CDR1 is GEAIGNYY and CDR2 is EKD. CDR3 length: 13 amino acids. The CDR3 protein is CACDRVLGDKLIF. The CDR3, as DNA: TGTGCCTGTGACCGTGTACTGGGCGATAAACTCATCTTT.

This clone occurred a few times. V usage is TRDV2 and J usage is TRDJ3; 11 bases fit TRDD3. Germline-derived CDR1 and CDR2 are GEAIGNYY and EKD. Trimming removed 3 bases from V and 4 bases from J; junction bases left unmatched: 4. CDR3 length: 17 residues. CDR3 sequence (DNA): TGTGCCTGTGACCCTACTGGGGGATATTGGGACACCCGACAGATGTTTTTC. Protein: CACDPTGGYWDTRQMFF.

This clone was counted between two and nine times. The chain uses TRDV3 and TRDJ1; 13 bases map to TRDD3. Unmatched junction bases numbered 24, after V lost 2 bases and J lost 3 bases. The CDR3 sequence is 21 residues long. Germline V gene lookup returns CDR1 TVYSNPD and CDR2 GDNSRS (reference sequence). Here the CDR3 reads CAFGVPYKYYWGIRQADKLIF. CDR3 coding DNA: TGTGCCTTTGGGGTTCCGTACAAATATTACTGGGGGATACGACAGGCCGATAAACTCATCTTT.

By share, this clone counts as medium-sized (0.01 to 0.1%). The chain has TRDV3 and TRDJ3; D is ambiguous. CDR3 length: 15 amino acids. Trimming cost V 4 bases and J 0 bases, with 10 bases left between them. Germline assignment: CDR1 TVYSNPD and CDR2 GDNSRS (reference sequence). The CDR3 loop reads CASSPSSWDTRQMFF. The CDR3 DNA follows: TGTGCCTCTAGCCCAAGCTCCTGGGACACCCGACAGATGTTTTTC.

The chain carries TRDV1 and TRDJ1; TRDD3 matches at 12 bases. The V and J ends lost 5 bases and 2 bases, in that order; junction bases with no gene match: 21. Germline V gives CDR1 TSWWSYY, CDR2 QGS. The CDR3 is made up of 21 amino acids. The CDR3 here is CALGNTTTKLGDTIRTDKLIF. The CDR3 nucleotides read TGTGCTCTTGGGAACACTACTACCAAACTGGGGGATACTATAAGGACCGATAAACTCATCTTT.

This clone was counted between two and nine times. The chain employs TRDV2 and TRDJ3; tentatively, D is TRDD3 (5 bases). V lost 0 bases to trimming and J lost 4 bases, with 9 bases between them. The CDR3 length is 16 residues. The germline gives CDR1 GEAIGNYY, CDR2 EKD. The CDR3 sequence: CACDTGGMWDTRQMFF. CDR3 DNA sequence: TGTGCCTGTGACACCGGAGGGATGTGGGACACCCGACAGATGTTTTTC.

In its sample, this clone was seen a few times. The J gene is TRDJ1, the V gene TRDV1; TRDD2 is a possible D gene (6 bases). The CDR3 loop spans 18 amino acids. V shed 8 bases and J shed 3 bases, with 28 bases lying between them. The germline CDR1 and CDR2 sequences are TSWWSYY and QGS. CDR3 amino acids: CALSGRPTRRGAPDKLIF. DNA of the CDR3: TGTGCTCTTTCGGGGCGTCCTACTCGAAGGGGGGCCCCCGATAAACTCATCTTT.

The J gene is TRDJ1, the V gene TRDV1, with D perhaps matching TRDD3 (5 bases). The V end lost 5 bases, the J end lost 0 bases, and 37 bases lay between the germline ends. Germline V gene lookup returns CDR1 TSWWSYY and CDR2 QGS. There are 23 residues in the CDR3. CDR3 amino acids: CALGLELASGRGGTRCHTDKLIF. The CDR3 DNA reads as TGTGCTCTTGGGCTAGAGCTGGCGAGTGGAAGGGGGGGTACTCGGTGCCACACCGATAAACTCATCTTT.

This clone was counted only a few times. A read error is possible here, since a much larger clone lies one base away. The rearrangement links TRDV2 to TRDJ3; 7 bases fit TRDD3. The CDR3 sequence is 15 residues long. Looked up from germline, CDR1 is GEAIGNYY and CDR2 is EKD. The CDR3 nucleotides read TGTGCCTGTGACTGGGGGACCTGGGACACCCGACAGACGTTTTTC. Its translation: CACDWGTWDTRQTFF.

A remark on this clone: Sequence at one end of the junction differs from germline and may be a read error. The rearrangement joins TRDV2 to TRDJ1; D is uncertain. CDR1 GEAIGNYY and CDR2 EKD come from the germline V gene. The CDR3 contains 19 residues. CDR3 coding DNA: TGTGCCTGTGACACCGGAGCGATTGGTGTGCTGTTATACACCGATAACCTCACCTTT. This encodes CACDTGAIGVLLYTDNLTF.

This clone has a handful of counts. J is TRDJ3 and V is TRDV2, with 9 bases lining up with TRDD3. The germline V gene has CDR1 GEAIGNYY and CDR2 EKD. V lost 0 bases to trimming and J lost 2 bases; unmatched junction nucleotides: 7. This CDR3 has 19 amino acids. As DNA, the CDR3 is TGTGCCTGTGACACCGTCGTACTGGGGGACACCTGGGACACCCGACAGATGTTTTTC. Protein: CACDTVVLGDTWDTRQMFF.

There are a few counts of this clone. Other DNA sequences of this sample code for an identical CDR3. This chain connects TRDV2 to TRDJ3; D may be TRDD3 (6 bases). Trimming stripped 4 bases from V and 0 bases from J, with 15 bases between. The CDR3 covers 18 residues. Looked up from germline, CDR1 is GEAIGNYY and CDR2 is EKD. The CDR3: CACDTAGDSSWDTRQMFF. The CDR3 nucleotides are TGTGCCTGTGATACCGCCGGGGATTCCTCCTGGGACACCCGACAGATGTTTTTC.

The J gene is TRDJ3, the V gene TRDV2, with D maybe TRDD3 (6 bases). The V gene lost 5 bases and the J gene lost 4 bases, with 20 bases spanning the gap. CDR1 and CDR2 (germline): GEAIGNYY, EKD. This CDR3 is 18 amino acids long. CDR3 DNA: TGTGCCTGTGGAGAACTGGGCGTTCTGAGGTGGGACACCCGACAGATGTTTTTC. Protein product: CACGELGVLRWDTRQMFF.

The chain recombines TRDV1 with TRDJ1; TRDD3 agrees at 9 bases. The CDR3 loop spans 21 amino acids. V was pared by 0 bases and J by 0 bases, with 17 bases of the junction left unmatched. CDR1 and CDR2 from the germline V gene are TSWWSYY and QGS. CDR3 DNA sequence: TGTGCTCTTGGGGAACTGGCCTACTGGGGGACCCAATTAACGAACACCGATAAACTCATCTTT. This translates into CALGELAYWGTQLTNTDKLIF.

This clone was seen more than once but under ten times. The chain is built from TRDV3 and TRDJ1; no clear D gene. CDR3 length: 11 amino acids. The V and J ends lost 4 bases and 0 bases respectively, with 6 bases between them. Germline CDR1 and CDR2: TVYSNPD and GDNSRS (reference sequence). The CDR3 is CASEYTDKLIF. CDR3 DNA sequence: TGTGCCTCAGAGTACACCGATAAACTCATCTTT.

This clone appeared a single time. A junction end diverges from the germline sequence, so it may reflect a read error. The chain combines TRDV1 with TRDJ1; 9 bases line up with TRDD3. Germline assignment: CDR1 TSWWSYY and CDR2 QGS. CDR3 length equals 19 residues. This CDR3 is CAIGEDTPCHLILGEKLIF. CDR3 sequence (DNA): TGTGCTATTGGGGAAGACACCCCCTGCCACTTAATACTGGGGGAGAAGCTCATCTTT.

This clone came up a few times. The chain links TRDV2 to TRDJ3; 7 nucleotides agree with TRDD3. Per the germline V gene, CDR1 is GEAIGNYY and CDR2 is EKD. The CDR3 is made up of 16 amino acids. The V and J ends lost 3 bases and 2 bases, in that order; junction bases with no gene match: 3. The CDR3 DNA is TGTGCCTGTGACTCTTGGGGGACCTGGGACACCCGACAGATGTTTTTC. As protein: CACDSWGTWDTRQMFF.

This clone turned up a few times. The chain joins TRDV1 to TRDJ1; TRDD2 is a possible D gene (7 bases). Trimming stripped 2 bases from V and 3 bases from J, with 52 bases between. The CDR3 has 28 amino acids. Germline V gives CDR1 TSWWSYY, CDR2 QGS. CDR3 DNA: TGTGCTCTTGGGGAATTGGTTCCTACTGCGGTAACTCGTCCTGGATATCGATCCACTGGGCACGAGGCCGATAAACTCATCTTT. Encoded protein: CALGELVPTAVTRPGYRSTGHEADKLIF.